This TCR beta chain was obtained from a study of cytomegalovirus exposure and HLA in healthy donors. Study overall: Approximately 180 million T cells yielded some 100 million unique TCR beta sequences, as an earlier analysis found. The study, taken as a whole, reports: The analysis excluded some indistinguishable V segments, including TRBV6-2 and TRBV6-3. Previous analysis showed most TCR beta V segments were productive about 87% or about 30% of the time.

This CDR3 has 14 amino acids. Germline V gene lookup returns CDR1 LNHNV and CDR2 YYDKDF (reference sequence). Trimming shortened V by 5 bases and J by 2 bases, and 10 bases separated the two germline ends. A multiplex PCR was run with 60 Vbeta primers and 13 Jbeta primers. Original analysis: It was a later analysis that counted about 80 million unique TCR beta chains, of which 9.5 million to 14 million were shared. Libraries were prepared by immunoSEQ multiplex PCR; TCRdb keeps only in-frame clonotypes and omits some of them. V, J and clone size derive from that table, while D and trimming were established from the DNA sequence. The sample consists of 160,000 or so clones, about four fifths of them appearing once. For this clone: Its specificity is not known.

The rearrangement uses TRBV15 and TRBJ1-5, with a tentative D call TRBD1 (6 bases). The sample comprised PBMCs. The TCR comes from a woman under 40 in good health and CMV-seropositive. CDR3 coding DNA: TGTGCCACCAGCTTACAGGGAGGCAATCAGCCCCAGCATTTT. It translates to CATSLQGGNQPQHF.